These 9 T cell receptor beta chains share one sample of origin, sequenced in a study of metastatic and nonmetastatic thyroid tumors. No patient had received any treatment before thyroid surgery. TCRdb recomputed clones from the PCR reads via MiXCR. The data show some 69,000 clones, with over 12% seen just once and 6.5% held by the top ten. The sample was blood. Receptors originate from a male donor with papillary thyroid cancer or a benign thyroid nodule (not recorded which). Some clones in this sample may be carry-over from other donors' samples.

This clone was seen many times. The rearrangement uses TRBV7-8 and TRBJ1-5, with 9 positions matching TRBD1. Germline V lookup: CDR1 SGHVS, CDR2 FQNEAQ. CDR3 length: 16 residues. Trimming took 0 bases from V and 7 from J; bases not matched to a gene: 7. Here the CDR3 reads CASSLATLGQGQPQHF. Written as DNA, the CDR3 is TGTGCCAGCAGCTTAGCAACCCTTGGACAGGGGCAGCCCCAGCATTTT.

This clone was picked up many times. This sequence joins TRBV30 and TRBJ1-1; the D gene is possibly TRBD1 (5 bases). CDR3 length equals 14 residues. V lost 4 bases to trimming and J lost 0 bases, with 12 bases between them. Germline V lookup: CDR1 GTSNPN, CDR2 SVGIG (reference sequence). The CDR3 spells CAWTGLRMNTEAFF. DNA for the CDR3: TGTGCCTGGACGGGACTTCGGATGAACACTGAAGCTTTCTTT.

This clone was seen repeatedly, ten times or more. The rearrangement uses TRBV6-2 or TRBV6-3 and TRBJ2-3, with unresolved D. Trimming removed 2 bases from V and 2 bases from J, with 8 bases in between. The CDR3 contains 14 residues. Germline-derived CDR1 and CDR2 are MNHEY and SVGEGT. CDR3 sequence (DNA): TGTGCCAGCAGTTACGATAGAGACACAGATACGCAGTATTTT. It encodes CASSYDRDTDTQYF.

This clone was found a few times. A much larger clone is a single base away; this may be a read error. This chain links TRBV28 with TRBJ2-7; TRBD1 agrees at 10 bases. The germline V gene encodes CDR1 MDHEN and CDR2 SYDVKM. CDR3 length: 13 amino acids. In DNA, the CDR3 is TGTGCCATGCAGGCGGGACAGGGGTACGAGCAGCAATTC. Its translation: CAMQAGQGYEQQF.

This clone was seen at least ten times. V usage is TRBV18 and J usage is TRBJ1-1, with D possibly matching TRBD1 (5 bases). V was pared by 3 bases and J by 4 bases, with 15 bases between. Germline CDR1 reads KGHSH; CDR2 reads LQKENI. The CDR3 is 15 amino acids. The CDR3 spells CASSPFREGSTEAFF. The DNA of the CDR3 is TGTGCCAGCTCACCCTTCAGGGAAGGGAGCACTGAAGCTTTCTTT.

This clone occurred many times. This chain joins TRBV10-1 and TRBJ2-3; 10 bases fit TRBD1. The CDR3 covers 16 residues. Germline loops: CDR1 WNHNN, CDR2 SYGVQD (reference sequence). Trimming removed 5 bases from V and 10 bases from J; junction bases left unmatched: 15. CDR3 DNA: TGCGCCAGCAGTTACCTCCGGGACAGGGGTCTCCTTGCGCAGTATTTT. Translating it yields CASSYLRDRGLLAQYF.

In this sample, this clone turned up a few times. The chain has TRBV6-5 and TRBJ2-7; unclear D gene. Germline V gene sequence: CDR1 MNHEY, CDR2 SVGAGI. Trimming shortened V by 7 bases and J by 4 bases, and 8 bases separated the two germline ends. There are 11 residues in the CDR3. CDR3: CASTLRYEQYF. In DNA, the CDR3 is TGTGCCAGCACTTTGAGGTACGAGCAGTACTTC.

This clone has at least ten counts. The chain carries TRBV5-4 and TRBJ2-5, with 8 bases fitting TRBD1. The germline gives CDR1 SGHNT, CDR2 YYREEE (reference sequence). This CDR3 region has 16 residues. The J segment lost 4 bases and the V segment lost 4 bases, leaving 12 bases of the junction unmatched. CDR3: CASSDSQGARLETQYF. The CDR3 nucleotides read TGTGCCAGCAGCGACTCGCAGGGGGCTAGATTAGAGACCCAGTACTTC.

This clone was seen ten or more times. The chain has TRBV7-9 and TRBJ2-1; a possible D gene is TRBD2 (6 bases). V was trimmed by 1 base and J by 4 bases, leaving 8 bases between them. This CDR3 spans 14 amino acids. The germline gives CDR1 SEHNR, CDR2 FQNEAQ (reference sequence). The CDR3 sequence: CASSLGAGYNEQFF. DNA for the CDR3: TGTGCCAGCAGCTTAGGGGCGGGGTACAATGAGCAGTTCTTC.